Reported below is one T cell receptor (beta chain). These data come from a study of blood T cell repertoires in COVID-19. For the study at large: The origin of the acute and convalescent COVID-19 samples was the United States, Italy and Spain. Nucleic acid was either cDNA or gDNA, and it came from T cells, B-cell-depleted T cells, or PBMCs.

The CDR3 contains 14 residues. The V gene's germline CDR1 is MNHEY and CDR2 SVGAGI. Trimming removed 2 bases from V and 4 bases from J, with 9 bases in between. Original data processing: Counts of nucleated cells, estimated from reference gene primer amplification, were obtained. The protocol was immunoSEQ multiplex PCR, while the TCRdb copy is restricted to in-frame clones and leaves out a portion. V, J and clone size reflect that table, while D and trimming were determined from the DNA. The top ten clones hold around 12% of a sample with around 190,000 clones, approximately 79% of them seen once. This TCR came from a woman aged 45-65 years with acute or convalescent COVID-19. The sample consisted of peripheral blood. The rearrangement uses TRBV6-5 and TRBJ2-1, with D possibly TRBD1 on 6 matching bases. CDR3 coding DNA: TGTGCCAGCAGTTACGCCACAGGGTACAATGAGCAGTTCTTC. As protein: CASSYATGYNEQFF.